The 5 T cell receptor beta chains listed next were all sequenced from one sample in a study of human T cells and chemical hapten exposure (dated by TCRdb to the early 2020s). What this sample's time point label stands for: patch test 1, 2 weeks after DPC sensitization. Interpreted using the paper, the treatment or condition label stands for: therapeutic diphenylcyclopropenone sensitization with weekly scalp DPC. Receptor libraries were prepared by RACE. Instrument on record: NextSeq 500. TCRdb cleaned the public reads at Q25 with fastp, built clones with MiXCR and kept in-frame beta chains. Each CDR3 protein appears once, grouped with its most common genes and DNA. The sample data list roughly 82,000 distinct CDR3 sequences, and over 9.5% of these were observed just once. The leading ten clones occupy roughly 3.4% of the sample. Sequenced here: whole blood, sampled in connection with sensitization to the hapten diphenylcyclopropenone (DPC). All receptors derive from a woman aged 55-69 years with alopecia areata. Some clones in this sample may be carry-over from other donors' samples.

This chain joins TRBV6-6 and TRBJ1-2, with D possibly matching TRBD1 (6 bases). This CDR3 has 14 amino acids. The germline V gene has CDR1 MNHNY and CDR2 SVGAGI (reference sequence). The V end lost 2 bases, the J end lost 3 bases, and 10 bases lay between the germline ends. CDR3 amino acids: CASSYIRTDYGYTF. CDR3 in DNA: TGTGCCAGCAGTTACATCCGGACAGACTATGGCTACACCTTC.

V usage is TRBV20-1 and J usage is TRBJ2-6, with TRBD1 identical over 11 bases. This CDR3 has 18 residues. Losses at the gene ends were 1 base for V and 2 bases for J; bases not matched to a gene: 7. Germline V gene sequence: CDR1 DFQATT, CDR2 SNEGSKA (reference sequence). The CDR3 DNA reads as TGCAGTGCTAGAGTCGCCGGACAGGGGGCGACTGGGGCCAACGTCCTGACTTTC. Translation: CSARVAGQGATGANVLTF.

There are a few counts of this clonotype. This chain connects TRBV12-3 or TRBV12-4 to TRBJ2-3; 8 bases fit TRBD2. Germline trimming cut 8 bases from V and 4 bases from J; bases unmatched to any gene: 11. The CDR3 loop spans 15 amino acids. The CDR3 DNA follows: TGTGCCAGCTCCGGGGGGACTAGTTTTCCAGATACGCAGTATTTT. Amino acid sequence: CASSGGTSFPDTQYF.

This clonotype was recorded a few times. V usage is TRBV3-1 and J usage is TRBJ1-3, with 9 bases identical to TRBD1. CDR3 size: 15 residues. Germline V lookup: CDR1 LGHDT, CDR2 YNNKEL (reference sequence). Trimming took 3 bases from V and 2 from J; bases not matched to a gene: 2. The CDR3 DNA follows: TGTGCCAGCAGCCAGACAGGGGGAGCTGGAAACACCATATATTTT. Translating gives CASSQTGGAGNTIYF. The full variable domain, its missing parts supplied by reference TRBV3-1 and TRBJ1-3, is DTAVSQTPKYLVTQMGNDKSIKCEQNLGHDTMYWYKQDSKKFLKIMFSYNNKELIINETVPNRFSPKSPDKAHLNLHINSLELGDSAVYFCASSQTGGAGNTIYFGEGSWLTVV.

This clonotype was seen a few times. The chain joins TRBV7-2 to TRBJ1-2; 10 positions match TRBD1. This CDR3 spans 16 amino acids. Germline V lookup: CDR1 SGHTA, CDR2 FQGNSA. Trimming cost V 2 bases and J 8 bases; bases outside gene matches: 11. CDR3 DNA sequence: TGTGCCAGCAGCTTAAGGCGGGACAGGGGCCGTGCGGGCTACACCTTC. Amino acids: CASSLRRDRGRAGYTF.